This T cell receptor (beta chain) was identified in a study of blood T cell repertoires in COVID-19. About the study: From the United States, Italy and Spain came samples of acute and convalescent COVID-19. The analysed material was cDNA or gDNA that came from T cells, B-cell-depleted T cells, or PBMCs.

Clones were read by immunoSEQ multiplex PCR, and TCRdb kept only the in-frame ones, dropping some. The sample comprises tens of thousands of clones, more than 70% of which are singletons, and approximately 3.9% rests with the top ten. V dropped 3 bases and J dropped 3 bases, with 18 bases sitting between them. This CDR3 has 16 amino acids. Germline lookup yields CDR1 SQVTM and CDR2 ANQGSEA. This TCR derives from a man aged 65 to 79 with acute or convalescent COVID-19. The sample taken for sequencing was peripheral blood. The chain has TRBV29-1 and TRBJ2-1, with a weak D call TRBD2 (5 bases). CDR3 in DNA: TGCAGCGTTGACGGCGGGTTGGGGAATATCTACAATGAGCAGTTCTTC. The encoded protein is CSVDGGLGNIYNEQFF.